Here is one T cell receptor beta chain with its context. This sample was taken from a study of blood T cell repertoires in COVID-19. Overall study: There were acute and convalescent COVID-19 samples, and they came from the United States, Italy and Spain. Sample material is recorded as cDNA or gDNA derived from T cells, B-cell-depleted T cells, or PBMCs.

Authors' analysis steps: For nucleated cells, counts were estimated from reference gene primer amplification. Assay used: immunoSEQ multiplex PCR; TCRdb lists only in-frame clones, some missing. D and trimming come from the DNA, and the V and J calls and clone size come from that table. The data show fewer than 300,000 clones, roughly 84% seen once. The source material was peripheral blood. The origin of this receptor is a woman aged 18-35 years with acute or convalescent COVID-19.

Written as DNA, the CDR3 is TGCGCCAGCAGCTTGGCTACAGGGGGCGGAGAAAAACTGTTTTTT. Translated: CASSLATGGGEKLFF. V and J are TRBV5-1 and TRBJ1-4, with 9 bases identical to TRBD1. Germline V gene sequence: CDR1 SGHRS, CDR2 YFSETQ. The CDR3 has 15 amino acids. The V and J ends lost 0 bases and 8 bases, in that order; junction bases with no gene match: 5.